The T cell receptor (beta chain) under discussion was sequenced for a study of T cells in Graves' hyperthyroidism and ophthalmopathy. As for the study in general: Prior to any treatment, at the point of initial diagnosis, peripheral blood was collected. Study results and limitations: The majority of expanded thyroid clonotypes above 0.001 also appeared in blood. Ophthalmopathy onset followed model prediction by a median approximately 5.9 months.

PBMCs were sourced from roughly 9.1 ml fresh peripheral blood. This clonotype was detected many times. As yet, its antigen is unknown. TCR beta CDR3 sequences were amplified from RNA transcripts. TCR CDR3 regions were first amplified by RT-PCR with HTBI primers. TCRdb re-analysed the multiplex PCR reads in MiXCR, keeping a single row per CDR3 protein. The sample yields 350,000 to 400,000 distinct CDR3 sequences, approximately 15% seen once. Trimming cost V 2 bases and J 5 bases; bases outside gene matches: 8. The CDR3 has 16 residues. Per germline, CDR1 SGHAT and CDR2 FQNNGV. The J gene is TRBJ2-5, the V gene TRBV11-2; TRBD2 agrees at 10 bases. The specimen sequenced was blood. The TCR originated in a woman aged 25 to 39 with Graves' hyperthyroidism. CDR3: CASSLPLAGVSETQYF. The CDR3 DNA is TGTGCCAGCAGCTTACCTCTAGCGGGAGTAAGCGAGACCCAGTACTTC. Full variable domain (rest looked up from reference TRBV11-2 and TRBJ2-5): EAGVAQSPRYKIIEKRQSVAFWCNPISGHATLYWYQQILGQGPKLLIQFQNNGVVDDSQLPKDRFSAERLKGVDSTLKIQPAKLEDSAVYLCASSLPLAGVSETQYFGPGTRLLVL.